Below are 13 T cell receptor beta chains sequenced from a single sample in a study of OX40 agonist ivuxolimab in advanced cancers. Library construction relied on the immunoSEQ multiplex PCR assay. TCRdb carries this immuneACCESS record with in-frame sequences only. Its versions omit some clonotypes, under half of them owing to an unresolved V gene in the studies checked, with the rest unexplained. The sample table shows about 86,000 clones, and less than 95% are seen once. Roughly 8.9% of the sample is in the top ten clones. Sequenced here: CD4+ or CD8+ T cells sorted from blood, sampled in a trial of the OX40 agonist ivuxolimab. These receptors came from an adult with an advanced solid tumor such as melanoma, head and neck, liver or kidney cancer.

The chain couples TRBV9 to TRBJ1-5, with D possibly matching TRBD1 (5 bases). The CDR3 covers 15 residues. Trimming took 1 base from V and 3 from J, leaving 11 bases between them. The germline V gene encodes CDR1 SGDLS and CDR2 YYNGEE. The CDR3 sequence: CASSVPGTFNQPQHF. The CDR3 nucleotides are TGTGCCAGCAGCGTACCCGGGACTTTCAATCAGCCCCAGCATTTT. The variable domain in full, completed from reference TRBV9 and TRBJ1-5, reads DSGVTQTPKHLITATGQRVTLRCSPRSGDLSVYWYQQSLDQGLQFLIQYYNGEERAKGNILERFSAQQFPDLHSELNLSSLELGDSALYFCASSVPGTFNQPQHFGDGTRLSIL.

This clone was recorded only once. The chain has TRBV30 and TRBJ1-1; 9 bases map to TRBD1. The CDR3 extends over 13 amino acids. V trimming: 5 bases; J trimming: 1 base; junction bases outside the gene matches: 2. Germline lookup yields CDR1 GTSNPN and CDR2 SVGIG (reference sequence). This chain's CDR3 is CAWGTGSNTEAFF. The CDR3 DNA follows: TGTGCCTGGGGGACAGGGTCGAACACTGAAGCTTTCTTT.

V and J are TRBV7-9 and TRBJ2-3; D call uncertain. CDR1 and CDR2 (germline): SEHNR, FQNEAQ (reference sequence). The CDR3 length is 15 residues. V dropped 1 base and J dropped 4 bases, with 12 bases sitting between them. The CDR3 loop reads CASSLDREYPDTQYF. Here the CDR3 DNA reads TGTGCCAGCAGCTTAGATAGAGAGTACCCAGATACGCAGTATTTT. Variable domain in full (rest from reference TRBV7-9 and TRBJ2-3): DTGVSQNPRHKITKRGQNVTFRCDPISEHNRLYWYRQTLGQGPEFLTYFQNEAQLEKSRLLSDRFSAERPKGSFSTLEIQRTEQGDSAMYLCASSLDREYPDTQYFGPGTRLTVL.

The CDR3 DNA reads as TGTGCCAGTAGTGCCCGGGACAGGCGTCACTACGAGCAGTACTTC. As protein: CASSARDRRHYEQYF. This chain joins TRBV19 and TRBJ2-7; 8 bases align to TRBD1. CDR1 is LNHDA and CDR2 is SQIVND in the germline V gene (reference sequence). V shed 5 bases and J 3 bases; nucleotides not matched to a gene: 9. The CDR3 is 15 residues long.

As concerns this clone: The final CDR3 position lacks the conserved phenylalanine or tryptophan, pointing to a likely read error. The CDR3 DNA is TGTGCCATCAGACGGGGGTCGGAGGGCTATGGCTACACCGTC. Protein sequence: CAIRRGSEGYGYTV. The V and J genes are TRBV10-3 and TRBJ1-2; a possible D gene is TRBD1 (5 bases). The CDR3 runs 14 residues. CDR1 is ENHRY, CDR2 SYGVKD, per germline. The V and J ends lost 6 bases and 4 bases respectively, with 15 bases between them.

The rearrangement uses TRBV7-2 and TRBJ1-2; 8 bases match TRBD1. The CDR3 spans 15 residues. Germline CDR1 and CDR2: SGHTA and FQGNSA. The J segment lost 4 bases and the V segment lost 1 base, leaving 5 bases of the junction unmatched. The CDR3 DNA reads as TGTGCCAGCAGCTTAGACCCGGACAGGGCCTATGGCTACACCTTC. Amino acid sequence: CASSLDPDRAYGYTF.

This chain links TRBV5-6 with TRBJ2-7; D is possibly TRBD1 (6 bases). The CDR3 contains 15 residues. The germline V and J ends were trimmed by 3 bases and 3 bases, with 16 bases remaining between them. CDR1 is SGHDT and CDR2 is YYEEEE in the germline V gene. This CDR3 is CASSSTRGSNYEQYF. In DNA form, the CDR3 reads TGTGCCAGCAGCTCCACGAGGGGGTCGAACTACGAGCAGTACTTC.

The chain recombines TRBV30 with TRBJ1-2, with D possibly being TRBD1 (5 bases). V was clipped by 4 bases and J by 11 bases, with 14 bases between them. In germline, CDR1 is GTSNPN, CDR2 SVGIG (reference sequence). The CDR3 contains 11 residues. The CDR3: CAWMAGPGYTF. The CDR3 DNA reads TGTGCCTGGATGGCAGGGCCTGGATACACCTTC.

CDR3 amino acids: CASSHGTAGNTIYF. CDR3 nucleotide sequence: TGTGCCAGCAGTCATGGGACAGCTGGAAACACCATATATTTT. This chain connects TRBV28 to TRBJ1-3, with 7 bases matching TRBD1. The V gene's germline CDR1 is MDHEN and CDR2 SYDVKM. V shed 5 bases, J shed 2 bases, and the junction held 3 bases outside the gene matches. The CDR3 has 14 residues.

This clone was counted between two and nine times. The gene calls are TRBV11-3 and TRBJ2-7; D may be TRBD2 (7 bases). Germline CDR1 SGHNT, CDR2 YENEEA. The CDR3 loop spans 16 amino acids. Trimming removed 5 bases at V and 4 bases at J, with 21 bases between. The CDR3 nucleotides read TGTGCCAGCAGCCCACCGGGGGGCCTGGCGGGATACGAGCAGTACTTC. Translated, it gives CASSPPGGLAGYEQYF.

V usage is TRBV9 and J usage is TRBJ2-1; a weak D match, TRBD2 (7 bases). CDR1 is SGDLS, CDR2 YYNGEE, per germline. Trimming cost V 4 bases and J 8 bases, with 25 bases left between them. This CDR3 has 17 amino acids. The CDR3 sequence: CASSRTSTGGSSDEQFF. The DNA of the CDR3 is TGTGCCAGCAGCCGGACCTCTACGGGGGGCTCTTCGGATGAGCAGTTCTTC.

The chain joins TRBV29-1 to TRBJ2-4, with D possibly matching TRBD2 (6 bases). CDR1 SQVTM and CDR2 ANQGSEA come from the germline V gene. V was cut by 0 bases and J by 5 bases, with 26 bases left in between. The CDR3 covers 19 residues. As DNA, the CDR3 is TGCAGCGTTGAAGAACAAGGGATCAGGCCCGCGGGGCGGGAAAACATTCAGTACTTC. Protein: CSVEEQGIRPAGRENIQYF.

This chain joins TRBV19 and TRBJ2-1; no reliable D call. V was cut by 4 bases and J by 7 bases, with 8 bases left in between. The CDR3 totals 12 residues. In germline, CDR1 is LNHDA, CDR2 SQIVND (reference sequence). In DNA, the CDR3 is TGTGCCAGTAGTAAAGCGAAGAATGAGCAGTTCTTC. Its translation: CASSKAKNEQFF.